This T cell receptor (beta chain) was obtained from a study of shared clonotypes between healthy human individuals. Study results and caveats: Although depth was large, rarefaction showed that sequencing of the sorted subsets was incomplete.

With regard to this clone: Its antigen remains unknown.

CD4+ cells yielded CD45RA+ naive and CD45RA-negative memory subsets. From germline, CDR1 is SGHRS and CDR2 YFSETQ. The CDR3 has 16 residues. V lost 7 bases and J lost 0; bases outside the gene matches: 8. Original methodology: In the immunoSEQ data, sequences were junction-only and lacked quality scores, so filtering differed. The data were produced by immunoSEQ multiplex PCR, yet TCRdb's version contains in-frame clones alone and is incomplete. The DNA was the basis for D and trimming; V, J and clone size are from that table. The sample contains around 990,000 clones, roughly 80% of which appear only once.

Sequencing was performed on memory CD4+ T cells from PBMCs. Described subset: CD45RA-negative fraction. The receptor comes from a man between 18 and 35 years old in good health. Some clones in this sample may be carry-over from other donors' samples. The rearrangement links TRBV5-1 to TRBJ2-7; 12 nucleotides line up with TRBD1. The CDR3 region has the DNA TGCGCCAGCGCGGGACAGGGGGCTTTAAGCTCCTACGAGCAGTACTTC. Residues: CASAGQGALSSYEQYF.